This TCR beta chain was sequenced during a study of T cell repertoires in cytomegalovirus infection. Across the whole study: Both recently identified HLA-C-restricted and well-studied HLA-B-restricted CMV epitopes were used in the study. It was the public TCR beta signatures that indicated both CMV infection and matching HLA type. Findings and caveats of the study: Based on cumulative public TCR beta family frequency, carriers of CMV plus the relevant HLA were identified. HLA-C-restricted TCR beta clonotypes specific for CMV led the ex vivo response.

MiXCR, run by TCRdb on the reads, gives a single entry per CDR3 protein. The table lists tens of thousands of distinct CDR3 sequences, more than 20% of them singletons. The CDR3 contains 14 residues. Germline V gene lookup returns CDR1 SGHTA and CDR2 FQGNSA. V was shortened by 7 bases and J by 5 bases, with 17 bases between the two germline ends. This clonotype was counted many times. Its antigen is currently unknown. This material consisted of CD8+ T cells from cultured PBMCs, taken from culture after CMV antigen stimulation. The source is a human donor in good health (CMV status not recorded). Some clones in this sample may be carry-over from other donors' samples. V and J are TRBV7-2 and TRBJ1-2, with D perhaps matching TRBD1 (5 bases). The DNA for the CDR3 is TGTGCCAGCATCAGTAGCGCGGGACGGTATGGCTACACCTTC. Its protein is CASISSAGRYGYTF.